This TCR beta chain was found in a study of cytomegalovirus exposure and HLA in healthy donors. In germline, CDR1 is MGHDK, CDR2 SYGVNS. V lost 7 bases, J lost 5 bases, and 20 bases lay in between. This CDR3 is built from 15 residues. The study ran its PCR with 60 Vbeta and 13 Jbeta primers. Using immunoSEQ multiplex PCR, the repertoire was profiled, and TCRdb retains in-frame clones only, with some absent. There are about 52,000 clones in the sample; about 73% occur only once, and about 3.1% lies in the top ten. Sequenced sample: PBMCs. The chain combines TRBV25-1 with TRBJ2-5; D might be TRBD2 (6 bases). This clonotype was sampled from a man between 18 and 35 years old in good health and CMV-seronegative. The CDR3 region has the DNA TGTGCCAGCAAACGCGCAGGCGGGAACAAGGAGACCCAGTACTTC. Translated, it gives CASKRAGGNKETQYF.